Below are 10 T cell receptor beta chains sequenced from a single sample in a study of T cells in Graves' hyperthyroidism and ophthalmopathy. RNA transcripts provided the source from which TCR beta CDR3 regions were amplified. HTBI primers were employed in a first-round RT-PCR of the TCR CDR3. TCRdb re-derived calls from the multiplex PCR reads in MiXCR, one entry per CDR3 protein. The profile shows fewer than 800,000 distinct CDR3 sequences, about 17% of them singletons. The source material was blood. The source is a man between 18 and 29 years old with Graves' hyperthyroidism.

This clonotype was seen at least ten times. The chain has TRBV4-2 and TRBJ2-7; 8 bases are a match to TRBD2. Losses at the gene ends were 4 bases for V and 2 bases for J; bases not matched to a gene: 4. The CDR3 sequence is 14 residues long. The germline V gene encodes CDR1 LGHNA and CDR2 YNFKEQ. CDR3 amino acids: CASSPGTRAYEQYF. The CDR3 coding sequence is TGTGCCAGCAGCCCTGGGACTAGGGCCTACGAGCAGTACTTC.

This clonotype showed up many times. This chain links TRBV12-3 or TRBV12-4 with TRBJ2-7; 7 bases fit TRBD2. The CDR3 runs to 14 residues. Trimming cost V 0 bases and J 4 bases; bases outside gene matches: 3. In DNA, the CDR3 is TGTGCCAGCAGTTTAGCGGGAGGGATGTACGAGCAGTACTTC. Protein sequence: CASSLAGGMYEQYF.

The table lists this clonotype with a count of one. A read error may explain this, as a much larger clone is one base away. This chain links TRBV6-1 with TRBJ2-7; D might be TRBD1 or TRBD2, each matching 5 bases. The germline gives CDR1 MNHNS, CDR2 SASEGT. CDR3 length: 14 residues. V was pared by 9 bases and J by 4 bases, with 19 bases between. Here the CDR3 DNA reads TGTGCCAGAAGTCCTTCCGGGACGTTGTACGAGCAGTACTTC. Protein product: CARSPSGTLYEQYF.

This clonotype has just a few counts. V is TRBV2 and J is TRBJ2-2; D perhaps matches TRBD2 (6 bases). The CDR3 totals 19 residues. With 3 bases removed from V and 7 bases from J, the gap between germline ends came to 27 bases. CDR1 and CDR2 (germline): SNHLY, FYNNEI. Written as DNA, the CDR3 is TGTGCCAGCAGTGATCGGAGGGATCAAGGGTTTTCGAGCAACGGGGAGCTGTTTTTT. Amino acid sequence: CASSDRRDQGFSSNGELFF.

Only a few counts were recorded for this clonotype. V usage is TRBV19 and J usage is TRBJ2-5; possible D gene TRBD1, 5 bases. There are 13 residues in the CDR3. V was trimmed by 10 bases and J by 1 base, leaving 13 bases between them. From germline, CDR1 is LNHDA and CDR2 SQIVND (reference sequence). CDR3 nucleotide sequence: TGTGCCACTGAAGGGGCTACCCAAGAGACCCAGTACTTC. It encodes CATEGATQETQYF.

About this clonotype: A single base separates this from a much larger clone, so it may be a read error. The chain has TRBV28 and TRBJ1-1; D not resolved. V shed 4 bases and J shed 1 base, with 13 bases lying between them. CDR1 and CDR2 from the germline V gene are MDHEN and SYDVKM. The CDR3 has 15 amino acids. CDR3 sequence: CASSSRAFRNTEAFF. In DNA, the CDR3 is TGTGCCAGCAGTTCCCGGGCCTTCCGGAACACTGAAGCTTTCTTT. Supplemented by reference TRBV28 and TRBJ1-1, the full variable domain reads DVKVTQSSRYLVKRTGEKVFLECVQDMDHENMFWYRQDPGLGLRLIYFSYDVKMKEKGDIPEGYSVSREKKERFSLILESASTNQTSMYLCASSSRAFRNTEAFFGQGTRLTVV.

The sample holds a few counts of this clonotype. The V call is TRBV4-2, the J call TRBJ2-7; 9 nucleotides agree with TRBD2. The CDR3 has 15 residues. Germline-derived CDR1 and CDR2 are LGHNA and YNFKEQ. J was trimmed by 5 bases and V by 5 bases; bases with no gene match: 10. The CDR3 coding sequence is TGTGCCAGCAGCGAAAACGCGGGACTAGCCGACGAGCAGTACTTC. Amino acids: CASSENAGLADEQYF.

The sample holds many counts of this clonotype. The chain links TRBV2 to TRBJ2-3; D not resolved. Trimming took off 6 bases at V and 2 bases at J, with 6 bases between the two ends. There are 12 residues in the CDR3. Germline loops: CDR1 SNHLY, CDR2 FYNNEI. CDR3 protein: CASSAFTDTQYF. As DNA, the CDR3 is TGTGCCAGCAGCGCCTTCACAGATACGCAGTATTTT.

The table lists this clonotype with many counts. The chain is built from TRBV29-1 and TRBJ2-4, with D possibly TRBD1 on 5 matching bases. Germline V lookup: CDR1 SQVTM, CDR2 ANQGSEA. Trimming removed 2 bases at V and 8 bases at J, with 16 bases between. CDR3 length: 14 amino acids. CDR3 in amino acids: CSVESYGRADIQYF. The DNA of the CDR3 is TGCAGCGTTGAATCATATGGCAGGGCGGACATTCAGTACTTC.

This clonotype occurred many times. The chain has TRBV12-3 or TRBV12-4 and TRBJ2-6, with D unclear. CDR3 length: 16 residues. Trimming shortened V by 1 base and J by 0 bases, and 7 bases separated the two germline ends. The CDR3: CASSLGMGSGANVLTF. The CDR3 DNA is TGTGCCAGCAGTTTAGGTATGGGCTCTGGGGCCAACGTCCTGACTTTC.